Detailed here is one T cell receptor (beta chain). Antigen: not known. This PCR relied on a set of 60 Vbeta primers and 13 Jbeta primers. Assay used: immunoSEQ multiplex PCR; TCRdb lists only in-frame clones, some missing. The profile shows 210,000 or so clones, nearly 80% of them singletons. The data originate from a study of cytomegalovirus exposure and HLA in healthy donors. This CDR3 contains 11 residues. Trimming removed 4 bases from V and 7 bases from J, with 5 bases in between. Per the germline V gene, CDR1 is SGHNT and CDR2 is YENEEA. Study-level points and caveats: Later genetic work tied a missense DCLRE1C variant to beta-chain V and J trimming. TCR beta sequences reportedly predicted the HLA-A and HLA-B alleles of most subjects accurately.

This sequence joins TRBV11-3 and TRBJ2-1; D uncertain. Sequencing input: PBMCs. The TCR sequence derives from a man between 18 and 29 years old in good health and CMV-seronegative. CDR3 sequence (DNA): TGTGCCAGCAGCTCCACAAATGAGCAGTTCTTC. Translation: CASSSTNEQFF.